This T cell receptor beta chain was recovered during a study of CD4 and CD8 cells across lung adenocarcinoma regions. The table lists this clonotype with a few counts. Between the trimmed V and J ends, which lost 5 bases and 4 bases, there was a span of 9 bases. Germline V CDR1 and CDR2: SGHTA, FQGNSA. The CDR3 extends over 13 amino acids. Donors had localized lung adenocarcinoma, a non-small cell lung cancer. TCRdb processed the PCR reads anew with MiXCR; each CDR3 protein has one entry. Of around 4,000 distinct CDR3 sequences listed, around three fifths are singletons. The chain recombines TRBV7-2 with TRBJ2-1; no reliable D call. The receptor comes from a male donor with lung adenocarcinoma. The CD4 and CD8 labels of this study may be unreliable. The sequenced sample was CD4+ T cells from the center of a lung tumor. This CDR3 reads CASSTLRYNEQFF. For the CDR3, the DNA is TGTGCCAGCAGCACCCTTCGATACAATGAGCAGTTCTTC.